This TCR beta chain originates from a study of OX40 agonist ivuxolimab in advanced cancers. Study in general: Enrolled patients in dose escalation had cancers that were hepatocellular carcinoma, melanoma, renal cell or head and neck cancer.

Study-wide points: Doses of 0.1 to 3.0 mg/kg were accompanied by clonal expansion of CD4+ and CD8+ blood T cells by week 6.

The table came from immunoSEQ multiplex PCR; TCRdb's copy has only in-frame clones and leaves some out. This sample has over 15,000 clones; 86% occur once, and the top ten carry 0.69%. Details on this clone: The antigen remains unidentified.

Trimming cost V 6 bases and J 4 bases; bases outside gene matches: 12. The CDR3 is 15 amino acids. Germline V lookup: CDR1 SGHNT, CDR2 YYREEE (reference sequence). Sequences were derived from CD4+ or CD8+ T cells sorted from blood, sampled in a trial of the OX40 agonist ivuxolimab. The rearrangement uses TRBV5-4 and TRBJ2-5; 7 bases are a match to TRBD2. The receptor was derived from an adult with an advanced solid tumor such as melanoma, head and neck, liver or kidney cancer. The DNA of the CDR3 is TGTGCCAGCACCACTACATCGGGGGGTCGAGAGACCCAGTACTTC. Residues: CASTTTSGGRETQYF.